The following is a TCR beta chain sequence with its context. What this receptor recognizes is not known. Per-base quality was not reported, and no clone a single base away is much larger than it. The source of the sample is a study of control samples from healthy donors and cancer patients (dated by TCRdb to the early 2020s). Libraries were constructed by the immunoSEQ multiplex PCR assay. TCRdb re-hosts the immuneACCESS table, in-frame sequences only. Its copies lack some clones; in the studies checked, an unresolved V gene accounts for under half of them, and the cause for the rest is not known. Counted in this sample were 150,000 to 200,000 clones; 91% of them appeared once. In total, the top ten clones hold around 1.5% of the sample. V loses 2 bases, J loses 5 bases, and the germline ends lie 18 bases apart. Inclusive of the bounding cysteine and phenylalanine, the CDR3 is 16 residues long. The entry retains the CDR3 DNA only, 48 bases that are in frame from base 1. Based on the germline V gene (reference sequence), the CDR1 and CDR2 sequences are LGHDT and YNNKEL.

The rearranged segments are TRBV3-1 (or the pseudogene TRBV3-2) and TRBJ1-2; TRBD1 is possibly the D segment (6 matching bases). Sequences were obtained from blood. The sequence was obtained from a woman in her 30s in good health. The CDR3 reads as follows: CASSQTGTPGRYGYTF. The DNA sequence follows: TGTGCCAGCAGCCAAACCGGGACACCCGGGAGGTATGGCTACACCTTC.